The clone carrying this T cell receptor (beta chain) was detected a few times. Described treatment: oral pan-JAK inhibitor, 5-10 mg twice daily. Sequencing used cDNA as its template, made by extracting RNA and reverse transcribing it. The protocol was immunoSEQ multiplex PCR, while the TCRdb copy is restricted to in-frame clones and leaves out a portion. The sample includes about 87,000 clones, about two thirds seen only once; the top ten take 15% to 20%. The germline gives CDR1 SQVTM, CDR2 ANQGSEA. J gave up 3 bases and V 7 bases, and 6 bases lay outside the gene matches. The CDR3 totals 12 residues. This sample is part of a study of CD8+ T cells in alopecia areata.

The chain joins TRBV29-1 to TRBJ2-7; 7 nucleotides match TRBD1. This clonotype was obtained from a human donor with alopecia areata. The sequencing used CD8+ T cells sorted from blood, collected at week 44, from a patient treated with tofacitinib. This CDR3 is CSAMTGNYEQYF. CDR3 nucleotide sequence: TGCAGCGCGATGACAGGGAACTACGAGCAGTACTTC.